What follows describes a single TCR beta chain. Clones were sequenced by immunoSEQ multiplex PCR, and TCRdb holds only the in-frame ones, with some missing. This sample yields under 300,000 clones, of which 86% are seen a single time; approximately 1% belongs to the top ten. This specimen comes from a study of cytomegalovirus exposure and HLA in healthy donors. Germline V gene lookup returns CDR1 SGHRS and CDR2 YFSETQ. V gave up 3 bases and J gave up 5 bases, with 8 bases separating them. The CDR3 runs 12 residues. The rearrangement joins TRBV5-1 to TRBJ2-5; D is perhaps TRBD2 (6 bases). The sample comprised PBMCs. The sequence derives from a woman in her late teens or twenties in good health and CMV-seronegative. The DNA of the CDR3 is TGCGCCAGCAGCTCCGGAGGGGAGACCCAGTACTTC. This translates into CASSSGGETQYF.